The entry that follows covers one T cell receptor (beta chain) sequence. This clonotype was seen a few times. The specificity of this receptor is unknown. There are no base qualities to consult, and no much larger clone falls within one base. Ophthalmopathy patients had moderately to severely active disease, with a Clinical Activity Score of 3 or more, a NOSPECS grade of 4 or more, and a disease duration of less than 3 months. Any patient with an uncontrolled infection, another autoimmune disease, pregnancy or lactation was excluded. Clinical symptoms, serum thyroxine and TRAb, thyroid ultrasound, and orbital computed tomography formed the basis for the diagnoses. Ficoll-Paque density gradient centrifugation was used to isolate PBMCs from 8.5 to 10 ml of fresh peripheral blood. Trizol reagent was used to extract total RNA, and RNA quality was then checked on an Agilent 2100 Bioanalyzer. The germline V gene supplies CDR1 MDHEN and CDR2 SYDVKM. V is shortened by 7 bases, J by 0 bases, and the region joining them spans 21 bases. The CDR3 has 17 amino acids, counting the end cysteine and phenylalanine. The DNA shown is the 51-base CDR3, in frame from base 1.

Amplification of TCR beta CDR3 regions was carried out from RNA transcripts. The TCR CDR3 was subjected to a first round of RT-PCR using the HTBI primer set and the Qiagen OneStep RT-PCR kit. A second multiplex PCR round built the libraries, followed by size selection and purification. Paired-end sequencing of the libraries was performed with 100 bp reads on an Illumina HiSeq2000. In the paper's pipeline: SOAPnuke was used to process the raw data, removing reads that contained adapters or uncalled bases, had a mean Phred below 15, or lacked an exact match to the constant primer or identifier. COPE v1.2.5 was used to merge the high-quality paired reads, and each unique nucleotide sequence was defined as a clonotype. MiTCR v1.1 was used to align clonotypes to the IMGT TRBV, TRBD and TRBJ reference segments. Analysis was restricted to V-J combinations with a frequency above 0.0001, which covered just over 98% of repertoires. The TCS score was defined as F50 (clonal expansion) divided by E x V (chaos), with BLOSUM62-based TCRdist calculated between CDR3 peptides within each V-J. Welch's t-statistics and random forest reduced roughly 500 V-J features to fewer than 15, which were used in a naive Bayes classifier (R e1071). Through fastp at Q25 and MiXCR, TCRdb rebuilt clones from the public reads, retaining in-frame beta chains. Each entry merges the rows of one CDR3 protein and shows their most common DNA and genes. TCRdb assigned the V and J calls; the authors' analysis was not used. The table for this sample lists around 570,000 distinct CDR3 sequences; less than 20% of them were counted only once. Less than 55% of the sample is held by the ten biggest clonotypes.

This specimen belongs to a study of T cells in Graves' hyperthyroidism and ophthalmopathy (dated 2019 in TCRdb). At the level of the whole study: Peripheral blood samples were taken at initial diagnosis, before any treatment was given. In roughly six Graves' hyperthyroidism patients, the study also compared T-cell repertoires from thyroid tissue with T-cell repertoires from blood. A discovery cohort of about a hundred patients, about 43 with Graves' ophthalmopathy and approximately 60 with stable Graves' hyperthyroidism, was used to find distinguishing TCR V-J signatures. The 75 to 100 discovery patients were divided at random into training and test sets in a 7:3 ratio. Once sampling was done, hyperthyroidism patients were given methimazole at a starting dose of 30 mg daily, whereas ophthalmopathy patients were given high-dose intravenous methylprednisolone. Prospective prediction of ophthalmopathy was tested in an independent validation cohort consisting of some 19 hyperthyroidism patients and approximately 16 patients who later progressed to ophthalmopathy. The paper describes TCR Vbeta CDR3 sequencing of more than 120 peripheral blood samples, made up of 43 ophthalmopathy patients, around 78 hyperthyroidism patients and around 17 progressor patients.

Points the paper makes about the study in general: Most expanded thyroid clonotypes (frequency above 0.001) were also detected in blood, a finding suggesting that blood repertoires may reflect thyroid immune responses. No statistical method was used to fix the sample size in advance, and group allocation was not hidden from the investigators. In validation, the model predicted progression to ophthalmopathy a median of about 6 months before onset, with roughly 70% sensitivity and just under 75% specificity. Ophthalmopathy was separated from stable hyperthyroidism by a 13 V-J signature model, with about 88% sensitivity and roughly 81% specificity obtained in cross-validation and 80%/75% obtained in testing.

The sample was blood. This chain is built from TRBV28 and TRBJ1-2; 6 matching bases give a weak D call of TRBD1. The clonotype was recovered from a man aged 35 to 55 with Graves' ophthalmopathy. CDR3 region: CASKNAGQLNPNYGYTF. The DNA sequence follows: TGTGCCAGCAAAAACGCCGGACAGCTAAATCCTAACTATGGCTACACCTTC.